One sample yielded the 5 T cell receptor beta chains listed below, sequenced in a study of T cell clonality in common variable immunodeficiency. Profiled with immunoSEQ multiplex PCR; TCRdb holds only in-frame clones, not every one. This sample carries 42,000 or so clones, none of them present only once. Material: peripheral blood mononuclear cells. These receptors were taken from a person aged 18 to 70 in good health.

This clone has at least ten counts. Coverage ceases 3 residues before the CDR3 finishes, and the germline J gene fills in the end. The rearrangement links TRBV6-1 to TRBJ1-5; D gene uncertain. Per germline, CDR1 MNHNS and CDR2 SASEGT. The CDR3 is 13 residues long. Trimming removed 3 bases at V and 6 bases at J, with 9 bases between. CDR3: CASSEVEGQPQHF. The CDR3 DNA, read in part, is TGTGCCAGCAGTGAGGTTGAGGGTCAGCCC.

This clone was detected ten times or more. The DNA ends 3 residues before the CDR3 does, and the rest of the CDR3 is filled in from the germline J gene. The V call is TRBV29-1, the J call TRBJ2-3, with 8 bases aligning to TRBD1. The CDR3 totals 13 residues. V was clipped by 6 bases and J by 1 base; unmatched bases: 3. The germline V gene encodes CDR1 SQVTM and CDR2 ANQGSEA. The CDR3 DNA, read in part, is TGCAGCGTAGACAGGGGAGGCACAGATACG. The encoded protein is CSVDRGGTDT. The complete CDR3 sequence is CSVDRGGTDTQYF.

This clone was detected many times. The read is 3 residues too short to cover the CDR3 end, so that end is filled in from the germline J gene. The chain is built from TRBV7-3 and TRBJ2-2, with a tentative D call TRBD2 (7 bases). This CDR3 spans 13 amino acids. The germline V gene encodes CDR1 SGHTA and CDR2 FQGTGA. V was clipped by 5 bases and J by 4 bases, with 8 bases between them. Here the CDR3 reads CASSGGATGELFF. The CDR3 bases that were read are TGTGCCAGCAGCGGGGGGGCCACCGGGGAG.

This clone was detected a few times. The read ends 3 residues before the CDR3 terminus; that terminus is restored from the germline J gene. This chain joins TRBV11-1 and TRBJ2-5; tentatively, D is TRBD1 (5 bases). V lost 5 bases and J lost 5, with 15 bases in between. Germline loops: CDR1 SGHAT, CDR2 FQDESV (reference sequence). The CDR3 runs to 14 residues. The sequenced part of the CDR3 DNA is TGTGCCAGCAGCCCCTATCAGGGATTCGAGACC. This encodes CASSPYQGFET. The entire CDR3 reads CASSPYQGFETQYF.

This clone was picked up many times. The CDR3 end falls 3 residues outside the read, so it is completed with the germline J gene. The genes are TRBV20-1 and TRBJ1-6; maybe TRBD1 (6 bases). Germline-derived CDR1 and CDR2 are DFQATT and SNEGSKA (reference sequence). V dropped 1 base and J dropped 7 bases, with 11 bases sitting between them. The CDR3 spans 14 residues. The sequenced part of the CDR3 DNA is TGCAGTGCTAGAGGGCAGGGGCGGAATTCACCC. It specifies CSARGQGRNSP. The whole CDR3 region reads CSARGQGRNSPLHF.